This paragraph reports one T cell receptor beta chain. This record comes from a study of cytotoxic CD8 clonotypes in ibrutinib-treated CLL. Germline CDR1 is MDHEN and CDR2 is SYDVKM. The CDR3 runs 17 residues. Between the trimmed V and J ends, which lost 0 bases and 4 bases, there was a span of 17 bases. Generated by immunoSEQ multiplex PCR, the TCRdb table keeps only in-frame clones and is missing some. The sample contains about 24,000 clones, around 84% of which appear only once. This sequence was found in a human donor with chronic lymphocytic leukemia. This chain uses TRBV28 with TRBJ2-3; D unclear. Sample: PBMCs, taken before ibrutinib treatment. The DNA of the CDR3 is TGTGCCAGCAGTTTATGGGAACTCTCCAAAGGGCCAGATACGCAGTATTTT. Amino acids: CASSLWELSKGPDTQYF. The full variable domain, completed using reference TRBV28 and TRBJ2-3, is DVKVTQSSRYLVKRTGEKVFLECVQDMDHENMFWYRQDPGLGLRLIYFSYDVKMKEKGDIPEGYSVSREKKERFSLILESASTNQTSMYLCASSLWELSKGPDTQYFGPGTRLTVL.